This T cell receptor beta chain derives from a study of CD8 T cells in Susac syndrome. In the study overall: Active disease was present in about 6 of the sequenced Susac syndrome patients, and remission in fewer than ten.

The V gene's germline CDR1 is MNHEY and CDR2 SVGAGI. V trimming: 5 bases; J trimming: 5 bases; junction bases outside the gene matches: 4. This CDR3 spans 13 amino acids. Reverse transcription of roughly 0.5 to 1 ug RNA was performed with random hexamers. Amplification of TCR beta CDR3 by immunoSEQ multiplex PCR spanned 54 Vbeta and 13 Jbeta. TCRdb itself ran the immunoSEQ multiplex PCR reads through MiXCR, one entry per CDR3 protein. Among 95,000 to 150,000 distinct CDR3 sequences listed, over 90% were seen once. This chain links TRBV6-5 with TRBJ2-5; 8 bases align to TRBD2. The receptor comes from a human donor with Susac syndrome. Input material: CD4+ T cells from PBMCs. The CDR3 is CASSAGGRETQYF. The CDR3 DNA reads as TGTGCCAGCAGTGCGGGGGGCAGGGAGACCCAGTACTTC.